This T cell receptor beta chain is from a study of regulatory T cells in long-lasting Graves disease. Documented time point: newly diagnosed GD, antithyroid drugs for less than 3 months. Making the TCR library involved RNA that had been extracted from PBMCs. Investigators prepared the TCR beta libraries by applying iRepertoire HTBI primers and Arm-PCR of CDR3 regions. MiXCR, applied by TCRdb to the multiplex PCR reads, yields one record per CDR3 protein. The sample shows 350,000 to 400,000 distinct CDR3 sequences, roughly 15% of them seen only once. This clonotype turned up a few times. Trimming removed 5 bases from V and 2 bases from J, with 18 bases in between. Germline values: CDR1 SQVTM, CDR2 ANQGSEA. CDR3 length: 15 residues. These sequences were also reported in another study, on T cells in Graves' hyperthyroidism and ophthalmopathy. That report notes: Patients counted as stable if ophthalmopathy did not develop within 18 months.

This receptor was taken from a woman between 18 and 30 years old with Graves disease. The chain has TRBV29-1 and TRBJ1-1; D unresolved. The sample consisted of peripheral blood mononuclear cells (PBMCs), taken at new diagnosis, from a patient treated with antithyroid drugs. CDR3 amino acids: CSVPIPGRGNTEAFF. The DNA for the CDR3 is TGCAGCGTTCCAATACCGGGGAGAGGAAACACTGAAGCTTTCTTT.